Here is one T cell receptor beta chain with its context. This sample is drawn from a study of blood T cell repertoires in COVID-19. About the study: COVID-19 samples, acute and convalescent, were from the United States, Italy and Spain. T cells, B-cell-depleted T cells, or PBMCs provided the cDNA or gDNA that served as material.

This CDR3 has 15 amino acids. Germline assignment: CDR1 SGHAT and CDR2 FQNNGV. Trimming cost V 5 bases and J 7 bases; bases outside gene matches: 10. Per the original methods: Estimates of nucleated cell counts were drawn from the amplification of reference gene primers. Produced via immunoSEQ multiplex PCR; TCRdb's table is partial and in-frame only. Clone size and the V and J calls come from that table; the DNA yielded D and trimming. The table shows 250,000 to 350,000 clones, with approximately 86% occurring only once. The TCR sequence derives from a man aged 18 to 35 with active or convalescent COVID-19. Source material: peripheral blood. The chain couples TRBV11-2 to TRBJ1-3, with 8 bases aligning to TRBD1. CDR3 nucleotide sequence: TGTGCCAGCAGCAGCCCCGACAGGGGTCATAACACCATATATTTT. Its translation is CASSSPDRGHNTIYF.